This T cell receptor (beta chain) emerged from a study of memory CD4+ T cells and cytomegalovirus serostatus. Study in general: This sample comes from healthy Belgian adults, several CMV seropositive, roughly 22 seronegative.

Single viable CD3+CD4+CD8-CD45RO+ cells were sorted as the memory CD4+ T cells. Concerning this clone: Its antigen is unknown.

V was clipped by 1 base and J by 4 bases; unmatched bases: 5. The CDR3 runs 15 residues. CDR1 is KGHSH and CDR2 is LQKENI in the germline V gene. The study, taken as a whole, reports: Each of approximately 61 CMV-associated TCRbeta sequences occurred in one to five individuals.

Produced via immunoSEQ multiplex PCR; TCRdb's table is partial and in-frame only. Among approximately 46,000 clones listed, around 80% were seen once. Sequences were obtained from memory CD4+ T cells from blood. The TCR comes from an adult in good health and CMV-seronegative. The chain joins TRBV18 to TRBJ1-1, with 8 bases identical to TRBD1. Here the CDR3 DNA reads TGTGCCAGCTCACCACTAGGACAGGGCGGCACTGAAGCTTTCTTT. Translating gives CASSPLGQGGTEAFF.